This TCR beta chain was observed in a study of T cell responses to AZD1222 COVID-19 vaccine. Trimming stripped 3 bases from V and 7 bases from J, with 13 bases between. CDR1 and CDR2 (germline): GTSNPN, SVGIG (reference sequence). The CDR3 sequence is 12 residues long. Measured with immunoSEQ multiplex PCR; TCRdb has only the in-frame clones, and not every one. In the table there are roughly 76,000 clones, 86% of which are singletons. The TCR comes from an adult in good health. Sample: peripheral blood, taken on day 0 of AZD1222 vaccination. The chain combines TRBV30 with TRBJ2-7; D remains unclear. The CDR3 DNA sequence: TGTGCCTGGAGCGCGCCGTATGGTGAGCAGTACTTC. Its translation: CAWSAPYGEQYF. Full variable domain (remainder filled in from reference TRBV30 and TRBJ2-7): SQTIHQWPATLVQPVGSPLSLECTVEGTSNPNLYWYRQAAGRGLQLLFYSVGIGQISSEVPQNLSASRPQDRQFILSSKKLLLSDSGFYLCAWSAPYGEQYFGPGTRLTVT.